This T cell receptor beta chain was obtained from a study of T cells after yellow fever vaccination. Via MiXCR, TCRdb re-called the 5' RACE reads, giving one row per CDR3 protein. The sample has around 550,000 distinct CDR3 sequences; less than 20% are singletons. The J segment lost 5 bases and the V segment lost 2 bases, leaving 8 bases of the junction unmatched. Per the germline V gene, CDR1 is SGHKS and CDR2 is YYEKEE (reference sequence). The CDR3 totals 15 residues. The J gene is TRBJ1-2, the V gene TRBV5-5; 8 positions match TRBD1. This receptor was taken from a man aged 30 to 45 who received the YFV17D yellow fever vaccine. The input for sequencing was PBMCs, taken 15 days after the yellow fever booster vaccination. The CDR3 nucleotides are TGTGCCAGCAGCTTTGAGAGGCAGGGGGCTTATGGCTACACCTTC. It yields the protein CASSFERQGAYGYTF.